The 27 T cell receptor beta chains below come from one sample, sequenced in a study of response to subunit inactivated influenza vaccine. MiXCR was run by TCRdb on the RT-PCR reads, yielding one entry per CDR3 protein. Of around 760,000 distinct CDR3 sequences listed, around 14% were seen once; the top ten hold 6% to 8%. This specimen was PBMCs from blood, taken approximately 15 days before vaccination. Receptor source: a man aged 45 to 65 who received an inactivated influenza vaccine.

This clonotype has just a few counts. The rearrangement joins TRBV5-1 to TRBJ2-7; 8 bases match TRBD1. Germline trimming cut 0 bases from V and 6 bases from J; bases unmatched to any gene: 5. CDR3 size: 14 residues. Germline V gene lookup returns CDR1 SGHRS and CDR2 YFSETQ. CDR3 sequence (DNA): TGCGCCAGCAGCTTGGTGGGACAGGTCAGCGAGCAGTACTTC. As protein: CASSLVGQVSEQYF.

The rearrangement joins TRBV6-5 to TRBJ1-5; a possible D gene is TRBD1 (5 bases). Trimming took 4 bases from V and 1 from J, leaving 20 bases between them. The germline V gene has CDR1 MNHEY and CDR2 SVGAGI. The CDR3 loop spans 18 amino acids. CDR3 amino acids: CASSSGRGSLRSNQPQHF. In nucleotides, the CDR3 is TGTGCCAGCAGTTCCGGCCGGGGGAGCCTTAGAAGCAATCAGCCCCAGCATTTT.

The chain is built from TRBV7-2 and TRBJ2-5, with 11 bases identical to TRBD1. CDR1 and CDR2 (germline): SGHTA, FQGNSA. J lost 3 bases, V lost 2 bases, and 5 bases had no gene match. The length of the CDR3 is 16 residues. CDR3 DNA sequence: TGTGCCAGCAGCTTAAGTTCGGGACAGGGGGAAGAGACCCAGTACTTC. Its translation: CASSLSSGQGEETQYF.

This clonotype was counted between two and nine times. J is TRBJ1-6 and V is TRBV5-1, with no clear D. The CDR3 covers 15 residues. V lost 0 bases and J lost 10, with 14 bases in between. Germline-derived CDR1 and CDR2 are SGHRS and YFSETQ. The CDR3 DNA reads TGCGCCAGCAGCTTGGAATTACCGAGCGGATCACCCCTCCACTTT. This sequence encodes CASSLELPSGSPLHF.

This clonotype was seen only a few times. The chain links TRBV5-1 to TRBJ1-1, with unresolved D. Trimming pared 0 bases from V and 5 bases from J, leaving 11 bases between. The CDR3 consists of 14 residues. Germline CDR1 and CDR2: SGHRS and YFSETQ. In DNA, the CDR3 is TGCGCCAGCAGCTTGGCCTATAATAGGACTGAAGCTTTCTTT. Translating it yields CASSLAYNRTEAFF.

CDR3 in DNA: TGTGCCAGCAGTCCCTGGGGTGGGAATGAAAAACTGTTTTTT. Amino acid sequence: CASSPWGGNEKLFF. This chain connects TRBV6-1 to TRBJ1-4; D is unresolved. Germline values: CDR1 MNHNS, CDR2 SASEGT. The CDR3 contains 14 residues. Trimming pared 5 bases from V and 5 bases from J, leaving 12 bases between.

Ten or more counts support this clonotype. The CDR3 here is CASSQGQKVDTQYF. The CDR3 DNA is TGCGCCAGCAGCCAAGGACAGAAGGTAGATACGCAGTATTTT. The chain is built from TRBV5-1 and TRBJ2-3; D possibly corresponds to TRBD1 (6 bases). The germline gives CDR1 SGHRS, CDR2 YFSETQ. V was shortened by 4 bases and J by 5 bases, with 14 bases between the two germline ends. CDR3 length: 14 residues.

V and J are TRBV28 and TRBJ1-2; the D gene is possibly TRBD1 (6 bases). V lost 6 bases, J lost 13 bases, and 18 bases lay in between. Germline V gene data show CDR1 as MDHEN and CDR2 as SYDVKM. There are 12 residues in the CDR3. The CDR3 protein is CASRRPGHEGTF. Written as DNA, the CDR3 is TGTGCCAGCAGACGCCCGGGACACGAGGGCACCTTC.

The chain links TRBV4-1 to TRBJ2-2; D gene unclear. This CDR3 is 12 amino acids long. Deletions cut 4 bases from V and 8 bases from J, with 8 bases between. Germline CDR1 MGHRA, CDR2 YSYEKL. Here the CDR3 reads CASSLANGELFF. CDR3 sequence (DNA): TGCGCCAGCAGCCTTGCTAATGGGGAGCTGTTTTTT.

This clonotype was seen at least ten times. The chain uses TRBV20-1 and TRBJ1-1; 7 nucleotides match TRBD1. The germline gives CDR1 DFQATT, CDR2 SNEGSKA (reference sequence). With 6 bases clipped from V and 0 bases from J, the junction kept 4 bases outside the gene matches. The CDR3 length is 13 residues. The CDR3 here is CSAIQGMNTEAFF. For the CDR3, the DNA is TGCAGTGCCATACAGGGGATGAACACTGAAGCTTTCTTT.

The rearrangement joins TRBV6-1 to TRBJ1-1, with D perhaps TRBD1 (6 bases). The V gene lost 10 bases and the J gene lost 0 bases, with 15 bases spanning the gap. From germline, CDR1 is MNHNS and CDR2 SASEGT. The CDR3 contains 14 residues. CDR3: CATTGYPMNTEAFF. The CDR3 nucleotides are TGTGCCACCACAGGGTACCCCATGAACACTGAAGCTTTCTTT.

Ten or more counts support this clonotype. Written as DNA, the CDR3 is TGCAGCGGCCTCGGAGACAGCCTGAGTGAGCAGTTCTTC. Translated, it gives CSGLGDSLSEQFF. This rearrangement joins TRBV29-1 to TRBJ2-1, with a tentative D call TRBD1 (5 bases). Germline V gives CDR1 SQVTM, CDR2 ANQGSEA. The CDR3 loop spans 13 amino acids. V lost 7 bases and J 9 bases, leaving 19 bases between the germline ends.

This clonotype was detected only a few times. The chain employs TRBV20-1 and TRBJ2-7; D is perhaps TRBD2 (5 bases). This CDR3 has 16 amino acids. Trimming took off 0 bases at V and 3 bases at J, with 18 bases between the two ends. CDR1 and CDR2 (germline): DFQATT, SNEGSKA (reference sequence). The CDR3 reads CSARDLKRTVVYEQYF. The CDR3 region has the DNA TGCAGTGCTAGAGATCTAAAAAGGACTGTGGTCTACGAGCAGTACTTC.

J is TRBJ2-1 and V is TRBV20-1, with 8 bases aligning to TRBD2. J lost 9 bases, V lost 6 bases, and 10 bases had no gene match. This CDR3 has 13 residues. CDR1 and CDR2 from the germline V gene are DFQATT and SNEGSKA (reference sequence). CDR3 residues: CSAPPGGRSEQFF. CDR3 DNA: TGCAGTGCACCCCCCGGCGGGAGGTCTGAGCAGTTCTTC.

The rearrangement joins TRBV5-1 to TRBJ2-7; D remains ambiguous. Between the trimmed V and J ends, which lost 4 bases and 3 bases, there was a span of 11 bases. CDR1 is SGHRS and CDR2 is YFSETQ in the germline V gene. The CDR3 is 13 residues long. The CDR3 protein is CASSLDRYYEQYF. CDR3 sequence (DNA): TGCGCCAGCAGCCTGGATAGATACTACGAGCAGTACTTC.

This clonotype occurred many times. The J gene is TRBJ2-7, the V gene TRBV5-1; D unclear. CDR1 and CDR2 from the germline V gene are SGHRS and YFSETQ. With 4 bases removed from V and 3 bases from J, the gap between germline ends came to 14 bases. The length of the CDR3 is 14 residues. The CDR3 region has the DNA TGCGCCAGCAGCCAAGGGCCCACCGGCTACGAGCAGTACTTC. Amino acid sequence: CASSQGPTGYEQYF.

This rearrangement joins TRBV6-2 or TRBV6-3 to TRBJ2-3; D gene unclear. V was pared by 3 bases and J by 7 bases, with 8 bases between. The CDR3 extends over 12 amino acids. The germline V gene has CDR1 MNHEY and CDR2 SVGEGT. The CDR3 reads CASSYIPNTQYF. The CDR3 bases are TGTGCCAGCAGTTATATCCCGAATACGCAGTATTTT.

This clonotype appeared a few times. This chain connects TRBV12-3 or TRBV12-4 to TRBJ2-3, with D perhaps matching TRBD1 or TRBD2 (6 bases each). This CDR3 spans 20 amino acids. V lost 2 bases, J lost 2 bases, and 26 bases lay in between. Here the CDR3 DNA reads TGTGCCAGCAGTTTACCTAGGTGGGGGCGGGGCTATCTGTTCACAGATACGCAGTATTTT. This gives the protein CASSLPRWGRGYLFTDTQYF.

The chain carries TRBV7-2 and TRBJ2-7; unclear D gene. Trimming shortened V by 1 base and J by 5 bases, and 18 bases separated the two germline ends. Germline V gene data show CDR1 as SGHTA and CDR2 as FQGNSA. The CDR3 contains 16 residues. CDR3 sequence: CASSLGEESTWDEQYF. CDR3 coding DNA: TGTGCCAGCAGCTTAGGGGAAGAGAGCACCTGGGACGAGCAGTACTTC. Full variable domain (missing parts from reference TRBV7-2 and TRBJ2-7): GAGVSQSPSNKVTEKGKDVELRCDPISGHTALYWYRQSLGQGLEFLIYFQGNSAPDKSGLPSDRFSAERTGGSVSTLTIQRTQQEDSAVYLCASSLGEESTWDEQYFGPGTRLTVT.

Here the CDR3 reads CASSPKRPGTGGKDTQYF. Written as DNA, the CDR3 is TGTGCCAGCAGCCCCAAGAGACCCGGGACAGGGGGAAAAGATACGCAGTATTTT. This chain connects TRBV9 to TRBJ2-3; TRBD1 matches 11 bases. Losses at the gene ends were 4 bases for V and 5 bases for J; bases not matched to a gene: 15. The CDR3 is 18 amino acids. Germline V lookup: CDR1 SGDLS, CDR2 YYNGEE.

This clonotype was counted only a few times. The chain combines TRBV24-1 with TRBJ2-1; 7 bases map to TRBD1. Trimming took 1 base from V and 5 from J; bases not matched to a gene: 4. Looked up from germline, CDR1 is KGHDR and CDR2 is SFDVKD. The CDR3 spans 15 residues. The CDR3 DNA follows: TGTGCCACCAGTGATTTCGGGACAGCGAACAATGAGCAGTTCTTC. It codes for CATSDFGTANNEQFF.

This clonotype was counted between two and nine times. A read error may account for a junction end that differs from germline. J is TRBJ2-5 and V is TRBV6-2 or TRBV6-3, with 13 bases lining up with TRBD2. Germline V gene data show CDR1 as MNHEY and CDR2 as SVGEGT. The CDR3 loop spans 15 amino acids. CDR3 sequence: CASWGSGLAGPHGDF. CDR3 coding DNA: TGTGCCAGCTGGGGCTCGGGACTAGCGGGACCCCATGGAGACTTC.

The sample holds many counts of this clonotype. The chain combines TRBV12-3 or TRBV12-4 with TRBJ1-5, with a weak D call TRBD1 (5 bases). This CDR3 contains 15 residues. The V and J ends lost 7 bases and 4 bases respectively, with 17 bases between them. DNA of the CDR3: TGTGCCAGCACCTTAGGGACCGCGAGGAATCAGCCCCAGCATTTT. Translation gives CASTLGTARNQPQHF.

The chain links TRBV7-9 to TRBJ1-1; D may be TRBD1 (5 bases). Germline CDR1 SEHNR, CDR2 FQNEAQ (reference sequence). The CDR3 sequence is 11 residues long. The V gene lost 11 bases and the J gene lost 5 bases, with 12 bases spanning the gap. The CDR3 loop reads CAGIRGTEAFF. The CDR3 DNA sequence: TGTGCCGGCATCCGGGGGACTGAAGCTTTCTTT.

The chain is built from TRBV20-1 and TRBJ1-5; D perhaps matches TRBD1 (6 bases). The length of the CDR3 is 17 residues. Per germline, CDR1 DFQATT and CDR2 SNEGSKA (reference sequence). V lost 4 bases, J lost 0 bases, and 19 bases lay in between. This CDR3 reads CSATLHGEGVSNQPQHF. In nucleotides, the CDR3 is TGCAGTGCTACGTTACATGGCGAGGGGGTTAGCAATCAGCCCCAGCATTTT.

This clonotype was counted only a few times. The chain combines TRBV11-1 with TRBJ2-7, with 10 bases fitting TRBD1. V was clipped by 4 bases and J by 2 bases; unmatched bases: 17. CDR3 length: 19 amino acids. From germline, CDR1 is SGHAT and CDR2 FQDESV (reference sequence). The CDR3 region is CASSSTGGPLRGGTYEQYF. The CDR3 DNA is TGTGCCAGCAGCTCGACAGGGGGCCCCCTACGGGGGGGCACCTACGAGCAGTACTTC.

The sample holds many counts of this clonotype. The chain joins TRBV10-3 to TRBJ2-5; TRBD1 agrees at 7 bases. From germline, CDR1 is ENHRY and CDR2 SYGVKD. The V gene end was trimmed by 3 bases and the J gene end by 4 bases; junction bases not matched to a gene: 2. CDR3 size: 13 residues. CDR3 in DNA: TGTGCCATCAGTGATAGACAGGGAGAGACCCAGTACTTC. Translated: CAISDRQGETQYF.